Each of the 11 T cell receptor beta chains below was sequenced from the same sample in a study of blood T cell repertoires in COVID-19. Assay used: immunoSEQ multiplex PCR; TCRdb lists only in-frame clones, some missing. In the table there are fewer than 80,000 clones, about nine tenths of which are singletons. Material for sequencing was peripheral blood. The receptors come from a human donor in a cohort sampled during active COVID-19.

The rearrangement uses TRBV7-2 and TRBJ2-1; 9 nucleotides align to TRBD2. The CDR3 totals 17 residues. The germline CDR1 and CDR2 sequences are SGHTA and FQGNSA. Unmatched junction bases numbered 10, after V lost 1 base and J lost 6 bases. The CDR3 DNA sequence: TGTGCCAGCAGCTTAGTAGGGCGCGGGGGGGCGGGCAATGAGCAGTTCTTC. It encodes CASSLVGRGGAGNEQFF.

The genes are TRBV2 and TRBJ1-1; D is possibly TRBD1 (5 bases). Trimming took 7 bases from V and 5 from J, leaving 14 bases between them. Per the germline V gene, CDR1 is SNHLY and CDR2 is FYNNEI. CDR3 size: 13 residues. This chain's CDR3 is CASTPEGRTEAFF. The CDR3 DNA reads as TGTGCCAGCACCCCGGAGGGACGGACTGAAGCTTTCTTT.

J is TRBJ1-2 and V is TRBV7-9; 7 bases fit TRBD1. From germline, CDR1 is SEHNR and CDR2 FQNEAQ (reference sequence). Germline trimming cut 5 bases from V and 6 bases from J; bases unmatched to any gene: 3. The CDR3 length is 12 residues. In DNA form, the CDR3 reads TGTGCCAGCAGCCAACAGGGGAATGGCTACACCTTC. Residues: CASSQQGNGYTF.

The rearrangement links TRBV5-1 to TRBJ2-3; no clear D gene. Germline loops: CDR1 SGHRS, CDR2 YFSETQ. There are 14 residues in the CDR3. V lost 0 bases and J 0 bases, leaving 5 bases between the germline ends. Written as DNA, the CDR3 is TGCGCCAGCAGCTTGGTCTCTAGCACAGATACGCAGTATTTT. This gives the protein CASSLVSSTDTQYF.

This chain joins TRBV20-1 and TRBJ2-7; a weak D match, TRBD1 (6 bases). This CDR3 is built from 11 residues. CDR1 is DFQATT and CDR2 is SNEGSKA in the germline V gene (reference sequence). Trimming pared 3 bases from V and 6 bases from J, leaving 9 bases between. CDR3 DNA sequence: TGCAGTGCTAGTATGGGGGCCGAGCAGTACTTC. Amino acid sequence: CSASMGAEQYF.

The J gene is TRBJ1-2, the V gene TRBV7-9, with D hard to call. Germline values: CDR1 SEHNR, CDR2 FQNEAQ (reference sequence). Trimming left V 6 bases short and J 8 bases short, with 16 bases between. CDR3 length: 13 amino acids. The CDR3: CASRSSGVSGYTF. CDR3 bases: TGTGCCAGCAGGTCAAGCGGGGTCTCAGGCTACACCTTC.

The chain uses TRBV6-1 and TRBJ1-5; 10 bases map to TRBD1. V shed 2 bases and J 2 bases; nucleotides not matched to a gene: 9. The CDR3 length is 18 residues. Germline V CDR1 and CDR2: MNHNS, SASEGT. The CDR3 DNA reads TGTGCCAGCAGTGAACTGTTGGGACAGGGGAGTGGCAATCAGCCCCAGCATTTT. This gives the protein CASSELLGQGSGNQPQHF.

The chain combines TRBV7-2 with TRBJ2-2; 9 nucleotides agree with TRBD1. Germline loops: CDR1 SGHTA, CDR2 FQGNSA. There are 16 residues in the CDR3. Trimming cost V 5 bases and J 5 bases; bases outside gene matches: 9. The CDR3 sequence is CASSTRTGVTTGELFF. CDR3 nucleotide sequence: TGTGCCAGCAGCACTCGGACAGGGGTGACAACCGGGGAGCTGTTTTTT.

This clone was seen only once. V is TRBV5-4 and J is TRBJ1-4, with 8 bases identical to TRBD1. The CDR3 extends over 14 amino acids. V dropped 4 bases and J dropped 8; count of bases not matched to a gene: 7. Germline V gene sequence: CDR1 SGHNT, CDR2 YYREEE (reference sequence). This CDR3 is CASSLQGGGEKLFF. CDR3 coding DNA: TGTGCCAGCAGCCTACAGGGGGGAGGGGAAAAACTGTTTTTT.

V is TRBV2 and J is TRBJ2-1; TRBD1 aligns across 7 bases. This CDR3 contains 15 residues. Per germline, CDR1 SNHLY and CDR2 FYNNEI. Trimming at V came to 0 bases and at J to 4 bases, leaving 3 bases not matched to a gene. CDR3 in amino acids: CASSEAGGEYNEQFF. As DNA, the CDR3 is TGTGCCAGCAGTGAAGCAGGGGGCGAGTACAATGAGCAGTTCTTC. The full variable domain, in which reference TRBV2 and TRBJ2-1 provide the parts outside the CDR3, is EPEVTQTPSHQVTQMGQEVILRCVPISNHLYFYWYRQILGQKVEFLVSFYNNEISEKSEIFDDQFSVERPDGSNFTLKIRSTKLEDSAMYFCASSEAGGEYNEQFFGPGTRLTVL.

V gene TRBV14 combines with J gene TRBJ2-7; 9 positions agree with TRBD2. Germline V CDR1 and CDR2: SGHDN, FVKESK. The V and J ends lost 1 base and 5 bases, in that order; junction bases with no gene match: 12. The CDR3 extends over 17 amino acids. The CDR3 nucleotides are TGTGCCAGCAGCCAAGTAAGCGGGGGGTTAGGAGGCGACGAGCAGTACTTC. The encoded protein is CASSQVSGGLGGDEQYF.